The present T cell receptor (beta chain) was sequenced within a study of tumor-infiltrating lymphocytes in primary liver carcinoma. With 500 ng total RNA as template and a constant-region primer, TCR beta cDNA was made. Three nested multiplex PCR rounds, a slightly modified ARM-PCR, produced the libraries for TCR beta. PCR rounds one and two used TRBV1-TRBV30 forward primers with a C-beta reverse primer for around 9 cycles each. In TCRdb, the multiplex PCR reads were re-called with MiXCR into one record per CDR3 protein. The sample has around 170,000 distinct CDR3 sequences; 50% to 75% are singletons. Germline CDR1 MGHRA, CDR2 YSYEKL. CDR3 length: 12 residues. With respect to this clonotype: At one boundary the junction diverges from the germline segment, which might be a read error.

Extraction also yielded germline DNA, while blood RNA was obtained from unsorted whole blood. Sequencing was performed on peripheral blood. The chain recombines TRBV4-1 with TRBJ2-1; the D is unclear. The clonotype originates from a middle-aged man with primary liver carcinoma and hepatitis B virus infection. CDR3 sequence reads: CASSHLWNEEFF. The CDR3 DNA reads TGCGCCAGCAGCCACCTGTGGAATGAGGAGTTCTTC.